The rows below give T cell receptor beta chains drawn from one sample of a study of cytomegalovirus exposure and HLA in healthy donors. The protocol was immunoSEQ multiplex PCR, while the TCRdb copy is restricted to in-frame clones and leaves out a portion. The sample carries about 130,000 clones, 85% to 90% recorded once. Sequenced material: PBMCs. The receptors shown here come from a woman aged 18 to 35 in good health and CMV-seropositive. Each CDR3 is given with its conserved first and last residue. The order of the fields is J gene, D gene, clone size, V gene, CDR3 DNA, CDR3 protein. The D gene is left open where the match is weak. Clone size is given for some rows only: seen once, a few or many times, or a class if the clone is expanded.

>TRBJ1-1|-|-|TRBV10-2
TGCGCCAGCAGTGAGTCGGTAGTCACTGAAGCTTTCTTT
CASSESVVTEAFF
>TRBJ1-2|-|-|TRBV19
TGTGCCAGTAGTATAGGGCCAGGGGTTTATGGCTACACCTTC
CASSIGPGVYGYTF
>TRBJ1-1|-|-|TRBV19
TGTGCCAGTACCCGGGACCGGGGGACTGAAGCTTTCTTT
CASTRDRGTEAFF
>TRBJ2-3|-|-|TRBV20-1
TGCAGTGCTTCACTGCAAGATACGCAGTATTTT
CSASLQDTQYF
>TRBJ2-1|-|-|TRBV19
TGTGCCAGTAGAGGAGGACTGGCAAATGAGCAGTTCTTC
CASRGGLANEQFF
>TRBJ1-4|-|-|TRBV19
TGTGCCAGCAGACAGCGGGGTAATGAAAAACTGTTTTTT
CASRQRGNEKLFF
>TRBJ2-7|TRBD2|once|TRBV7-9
TGTGCCAGCAGCGCAAGGGAGGGCAGCTTCTCCTACGAGCAGTACTTC
CASSAREGSFSYEQYF
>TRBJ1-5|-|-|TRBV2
TGTGCCAGCAGTGAAGGGCTGAGCAATCAGCCCCAGCATTTT
CASSEGLSNQPQHF
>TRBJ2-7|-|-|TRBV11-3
TGTGCCAACCCAGCTTATTTCGGCGGGCACAAAGGGCCCCCAAGAGAAAGGTACTTC
CANPAYFGGHKGPPRERYF
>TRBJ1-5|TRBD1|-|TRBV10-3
TGTGCCATCAGCACCGGGACAGGGGGCTTTCAGCCCCAGCATTTT
CAISTGTGGFQPQHF
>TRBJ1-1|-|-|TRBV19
TGTGCCAGTAGTATTTGGGGAGTTAGCACTGAAGCTTTCTTT
CASSIWGVSTEAFF
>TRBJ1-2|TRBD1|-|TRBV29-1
TGCAGCGTTGAAGGGGGACAGGCTTCCTATGGCTACACCTTC
CSVEGGQASYGYTF
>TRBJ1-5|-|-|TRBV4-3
TGCGCCAGCAGCCAAGATTTGGGGGGAAGGCAGCCCCAGCATTTT
CASSQDLGGRQPQHF
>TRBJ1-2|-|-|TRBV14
TGTGCCAGCAGCCAAGAACCGTCAGGAGGTGCGGGTGGCTACACCTTC
CASSQEPSGGAGGYTF
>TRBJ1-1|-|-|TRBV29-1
TGCAGCGCGGTTACAGGGTTGGTCACTGAAGCTTTCTTT
CSAVTGLVTEAFF
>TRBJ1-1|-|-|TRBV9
TGTGCCAGCAGCGTAGCTACAGACATGAACACTGAAGCTTTCTTT
CASSVATDMNTEAFF
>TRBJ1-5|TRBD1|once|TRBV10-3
TGTGCCATCAGCCCCGGGACAGGGATAGGTCAGCCCCAGCATTTT
CAISPGTGIGQPQHF